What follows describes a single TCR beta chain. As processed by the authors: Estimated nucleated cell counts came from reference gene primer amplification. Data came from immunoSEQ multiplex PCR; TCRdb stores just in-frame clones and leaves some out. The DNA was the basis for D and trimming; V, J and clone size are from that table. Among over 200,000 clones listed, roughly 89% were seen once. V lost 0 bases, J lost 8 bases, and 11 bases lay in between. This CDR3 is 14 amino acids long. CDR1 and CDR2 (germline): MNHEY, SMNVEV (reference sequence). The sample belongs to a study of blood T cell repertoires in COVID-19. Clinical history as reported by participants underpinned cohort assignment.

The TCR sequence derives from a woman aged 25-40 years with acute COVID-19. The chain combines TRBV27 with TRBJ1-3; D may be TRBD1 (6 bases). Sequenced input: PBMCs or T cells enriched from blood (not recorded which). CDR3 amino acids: CASSLSWGRDTIYF. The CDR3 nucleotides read TGTGCCAGCAGTTTATCCTGGGGGCGGGACACCATATATTTT.